Each of the 24 T cell receptor beta chains below was sequenced from the same sample in a study of cytomegalovirus exposure and HLA in healthy donors (dated by TCRdb to about 2017). The library came from the immunoSEQ multiplex PCR assay. A mixture of 60 forward primers for TCR Vbeta segments and 13 reverse primers for TCR Jbeta segments was used in the multiplex PCR. The clones in this table, taken by TCRdb from immuneACCESS, are in-frame only. Not every clone is retained; where verified, under half of the shortfall comes from an unresolved V gene, and the cause of the rest is unknown. The sample data list 210,000 or so clones, and over 60% of these were observed just once. The ten largest account for over 0.55% of the sample. The sample was PBMCs. The receptors come from a man aged 18 to 29 in good health and CMV-seronegative.

The chain uses TRBV10-1 and TRBJ2-1, with a possible D match to TRBD1 (5 bases). CDR3 size: 14 residues. V was shortened by 0 bases and J by 8 bases, with 11 bases between the two germline ends. The germline gives CDR1 WNHNN, CDR2 SYGVQD (reference sequence). In nucleotides, the CDR3 is TGCGCCAGCAGTGAGTCAGGGGTTTGGGATGAGCAGTTCTTC. Its protein is CASSESGVWDEQFF.

This chain connects TRBV28 to TRBJ2-7; tentative D call: TRBD2 (6 bases). Germline CDR1 reads MDHEN; CDR2 reads SYDVKM. V was trimmed by 3 bases and J by 4 bases, leaving 16 bases between them. CDR3 length equals 15 residues. The chain's CDR3 is CASSLGRLEWYEQYF. Here the CDR3 DNA reads TGTGCCAGCAGTTTGGGGCGACTAGAGTGGTACGAGCAGTACTTC.

With respect to this clone: One end of the junction varies from germline; a read error may be responsible. The chain carries TRBV7-7 and TRBJ2-7, with TRBD1 as a possible D gene (5 bases). The CDR3 length is 15 residues. Germline V gene lookup returns CDR1 SSHAT and CDR2 FNYEAQ (reference sequence). DNA for the CDR3: TGTGCTAGCAGCTTAGCCCCCTCGGACACCTACGAGCAGTACTTC. This encodes CASSLAPSDTYEQYF.

The sample holds one count of this clone. The chain is built from TRBV5-1 and TRBJ2-7; 12 bases map to TRBD2. Germline V gene sequence: CDR1 SGHRS, CDR2 YFSETQ. J gave up 4 bases and V 0 bases, and 8 bases lay outside the gene matches. CDR3 size: 17 residues. The CDR3 DNA follows: TGCGCCAGCAGCTTGGAACTAGCGGGGGGCTTAAGGTACGAGCAGTACTTC. Translation gives CASSLELAGGLRYEQYF. Full variable domain (missing parts from reference TRBV5-1 and TRBJ2-7): KAGVTQTPRYLIKTRGQQVTLSCSPISGHRSVSWYQQTPGQGLQFLFEYFSETQRNKGNFPGRFSGRQFSNSRSEMNVSTLELGDSALYLCASSLELAGGLRYEQYFGPGTRLTVT.

V gene TRBV9 combines with J gene TRBJ2-3; unclear D gene. V was trimmed by 3 bases and J by 0 bases, leaving 8 bases between them. Germline-derived CDR1 and CDR2 are SGDLS and YYNGEE. CDR3 length: 14 amino acids. CDR3 in amino acids: CASSGLGSTDTQYF. The DNA of the CDR3 is TGTGCCAGCAGCGGCCTAGGTAGCACAGATACGCAGTATTTT.

The chain recombines TRBV12-5 with TRBJ2-7; D is possibly TRBD2 (5 bases). CDR3 length: 13 amino acids. The germline V and J ends were trimmed by 7 bases and 4 bases, with 14 bases remaining between them. Germline V lookup: CDR1 LGHNT, CDR2 FRNRAP. CDR3 DNA sequence: TGTGCTAGTGCCCTGGACTTCGCTTACGAGCAGTACTTC. It codes for CASALDFAYEQYF.

The rearrangement uses TRBV27 and TRBJ1-4, with D unclear. Germline loops: CDR1 MNHEY, CDR2 SMNVEV (reference sequence). V was shortened by 2 bases and J by 4 bases, with 17 bases between the two germline ends. The CDR3 sequence is 17 residues long. The CDR3: CASSLAGEGIRNEKLFF. DNA of the CDR3: TGTGCCAGCAGTTTAGCCGGGGAGGGTATCCGTAATGAAAAACTGTTTTTT.

The chain carries TRBV9 and TRBJ2-7; maybe TRBD2 (6 bases). In germline, CDR1 is SGDLS, CDR2 YYNGEE. The CDR3 sequence is 15 residues long. Between the trimmed V and J ends, which lost 0 bases and 2 bases, there was a span of 12 bases. For the CDR3, the DNA is TGTGCCAGCAGCGTAGGGTGGCGGGGAGCCTACGAGCAGTACTTC. Translating it yields CASSVGWRGAYEQYF.

V is TRBV5-1 and J is TRBJ1-1; D might be TRBD1 (6 bases). V lost 1 base and J lost 8, with 9 bases in between. The length of the CDR3 is 12 residues. Germline V gives CDR1 SGHRS, CDR2 YFSETQ. CDR3 coding DNA: TGCGCCAGCAGCTTGACGGGGGGCGAAGCTTTCTTT. It codes for CASSLTGGEAFF.

The chain uses TRBV11-1 and TRBJ2-3; D might be TRBD2 (5 bases). Germline CDR1 reads SGHAT; CDR2 reads FQDESV (reference sequence). The ends were cut back, 1 base at V and 3 bases at J, with 20 bases in the middle. This CDR3 contains 18 residues. CDR3 residues: CASSLVVIRGRRTDTQYF. DNA for the CDR3: TGTGCCAGCAGCTTAGTAGTGATAAGAGGGAGACGGACAGATACGCAGTATTTT.

J is TRBJ2-3 and V is TRBV25-1; no firm D call. V lost 4 bases and J lost 0, with 8 bases in between. The CDR3 has 14 residues. Per germline, CDR1 MGHDK and CDR2 SYGVNS. CDR3 DNA sequence: TGTGCCAGCAGTGCTCGGTTTAGCACAGATACGCAGTATTTT. Translating it yields CASSARFSTDTQYF.

V gene TRBV6-5 combines with J gene TRBJ2-1, with a tentative D call TRBD2 (6 bases). The CDR3 loop spans 16 amino acids. The V end was cut by 0 bases, the J end by 0 bases, with 9 bases between. Germline V gene sequence: CDR1 MNHEY, CDR2 SVGAGI. CDR3 nucleotide sequence: TGTGCCAGCAGTTACTCGGCGGGAAGCTCCTACAATGAGCAGTTCTTC. It specifies CASSYSAGSSYNEQFF.

V usage is TRBV2 and J usage is TRBJ2-5; no firm D call. The V gene lost 3 bases and the J gene lost 3 bases, with 8 bases spanning the gap. The V gene's germline CDR1 is SNHLY and CDR2 FYNNEI. The CDR3 runs 13 residues. CDR3 DNA sequence: TGTGCCAGCAGTGACAGGATTAAAGAGACCCAGTACTTC. It yields the protein CASSDRIKETQYF.

The rearrangement joins TRBV5-1 to TRBJ1-5, with unresolved D. Trimming removed 0 bases from V and 7 bases from J, with 8 bases in between. CDR1 is SGHRS, CDR2 YFSETQ, per germline. This CDR3 is built from 13 residues. The CDR3 sequence: CASSLASGQPQHF. CDR3 DNA: TGCGCCAGCAGCTTGGCCAGCGGGCAGCCCCAGCATTTT. Together with reference TRBV5-1 and TRBJ1-5, the CDR3 gives the full variable domain: KAGVTQTPRYLIKTRGQQVTLSCSPISGHRSVSWYQQTPGQGLQFLFEYFSETQRNKGNFPGRFSGRQFSNSRSEMNVSTLELGDSALYLCASSLASGQPQHFGDGTRLSIL.

V usage is TRBV10-3 and J usage is TRBJ2-7; 12 bases match TRBD1. The CDR3 has 14 residues. J lost 6 bases, V lost 11 bases, and 11 bases had no gene match. The germline gives CDR1 ENHRY, CDR2 SYGVKD. CDR3 in DNA: TGTGCCGTAATGACCGGGACAGGGGGCGGCGAGCAGTACTTC. This gives the protein CAVMTGTGGGEQYF.

This clone was counted a few times. The rearrangement joins TRBV5-4 to TRBJ2-7; D uncertain. Germline V gene lookup returns CDR1 SGHNT and CDR2 YYREEE (reference sequence). CDR3 length: 14 amino acids. V lost 4 bases and J lost 2, with 13 bases in between. The CDR3 bases are TGTGCCAGCAGCAGGCAGGCCGATGCCTACGAGCAGTACTTC. Its translation is CASSRQADAYEQYF.

This clone was picked up one time. The rearrangement uses TRBV4-1 and TRBJ2-7; TRBD1 might be the D (6 bases). This CDR3 spans 16 amino acids. Germline V gene data show CDR1 as MGHRA and CDR2 as YSYEKL. Trimming removed 1 base at V and 0 bases at J, with 13 bases between. The CDR3 DNA reads TGCGCCAGCAGCCAAGTCTCGCAGGGGATCTCCTACGAGCAGTACTTC. Translating it yields CASSQVSQGISYEQYF.

The rearrangement links TRBV7-8 to TRBJ2-1; 12 nucleotides match TRBD2. Germline lookup yields CDR1 SGHVS and CDR2 FQNEAQ. J was trimmed by 0 bases and V by 5 bases; bases with no gene match: 17. This CDR3 is 21 amino acids long. The CDR3 DNA reads as TGTGCCAGCAGCCACCCCCGGCGGCCTAGCGGGAGGGCGGGCTCCTACAATGAGCAGTTCTTC. Amino acid sequence: CASSHPRRPSGRAGSYNEQFF.

This chain uses TRBV5-1 with TRBJ1-4; D gene uncertain. The CDR3 spans 15 residues. Germline values: CDR1 SGHRS, CDR2 YFSETQ. V lost 0 bases and J 0 bases, leaving 6 bases between the germline ends. CDR3 sequence: CASSLEPSTNEKLFF. CDR3 in DNA: TGCGCCAGCAGCTTGGAGCCCTCAACTAATGAAAAACTGTTTTTT.

In nucleotides, the CDR3 is TGCGCCAGCAGTGAGGCCGACGGGAGGAGAAGGGAAAAACTGTTTTTT. It codes for CASSEADGRRREKLFF. The chain links TRBV10-2 to TRBJ1-4; D not resolved. V was clipped by 2 bases and J by 8 bases, with 18 bases between them. This CDR3 is built from 16 residues. Germline V gene lookup returns CDR1 WSHSY and CDR2 SAAADI.

This clone was recorded only once. V and J are TRBV27 and TRBJ2-3, with 9 bases aligning to TRBD1. The trim removed 8 bases at V and 4 bases at J, leaving 7 bases unmatched. This CDR3 is 14 amino acids long. Per the germline V gene, CDR1 is MNHEY and CDR2 is SMNVEV (reference sequence). The CDR3, as DNA: TGTGCCAGCGGAGACAGGGGGTTTCCAGATACGCAGTATTTT. Its protein product is CASGDRGFPDTQYF.

The V and J genes are TRBV5-1 and TRBJ1-2; no definite D call. The V end was cut by 3 bases, the J end by 3 bases, with 12 bases between. This CDR3 region has 14 residues. Germline CDR1 and CDR2: SGHRS and YFSETQ. The CDR3 is CASSSARPDYGYTF. The CDR3 coding sequence is TGCGCCAGCAGCTCGGCTAGACCAGACTATGGCTACACCTTC.

The sample holds a few counts of this clone. J is TRBJ2-5 and V is TRBV2; 9 bases map to TRBD2. Trimming cost V 3 bases and J 1 base; bases outside gene matches: 9. The CDR3 is made up of 17 amino acids. Germline CDR1 SNHLY, CDR2 FYNNEI. The CDR3 sequence: CASSEGPSGTLQETQYF. In DNA, the CDR3 is TGTGCCAGCAGTGAGGGGCCTAGCGGGACCCTCCAAGAGACCCAGTACTTC.

The CDR3 DNA sequence: TGTGCCAGCAGCCAGATCGGGACACAAGAGACCCAGTACTTC. Residues: CASSQIGTQETQYF. The genes are TRBV5-6 and TRBJ2-5, with D maybe TRBD1 (6 bases). The CDR3 consists of 14 residues. The V end lost 4 bases, the J end lost 2 bases, and 12 bases lay between the germline ends. Per the germline V gene, CDR1 is SGHDT and CDR2 is YYEEEE. The full variable domain, completed using reference TRBV5-6 and TRBJ2-5, is DAGVTQSPTHLIKTRGQQVTLRCSPKSGHDTVSWYQQALGQGPQFIFQYYEEEERQRGNFPDRFSGHQFPNYSSELNVNALLLGDSALYLCASSQIGTQETQYFGPGTRLLVL.